What follows are 27 T cell receptor beta chains derived from one specimen sequenced in a study of blood T cell repertoires in COVID-19 (dated by TCRdb to 2019 to 2021). To prepare the library, the immunoSEQ multiplex PCR assay was applied. The immuneACCESS repertoire file appears here via TCRdb, limited to in-frame rearrangements. These files lack a portion of the clones; in checked studies, under half of the deficit traces to unresolved V genes, and the cause of the others is not known. Across this sample there are some 350,000 clones, with almost 90% seen only once. The top ten clonotypes cover approximately 7% of the sample. The source material was peripheral blood. These receptors were collected from a man aged 18 to 29 with active or convalescent COVID-19.

This rearrangement joins TRBV9 to TRBJ1-2; 8 positions match TRBD1. Germline assignment: CDR1 SGDLS and CDR2 YYNGEE. The CDR3 runs to 14 residues. J gave up 7 bases and V 0 bases, and 5 bases lay outside the gene matches. CDR3 DNA: TGTGCCAGCAGCGTAGCAGTGGACAGGGTTGGCTACACCTTC. This encodes CASSVAVDRVGYTF.

The rearrangement links TRBV27 to TRBJ1-4; possible D gene TRBD1, 5 bases. With 4 bases removed from V and 5 bases from J, the gap between germline ends came to 14 bases. Per germline, CDR1 MNHEY and CDR2 SMNVEV (reference sequence). This CDR3 has 15 residues. CDR3 coding DNA: TGTGCCAGCAGTTGGCGGGGGAATAACAATGAAAAACTGTTTTTT. It codes for CASSWRGNNNEKLFF. Together with reference TRBV27 and TRBJ1-4, the CDR3 gives the full variable domain: EAQVTQNPRYLITVTGKKLTVTCSQNMNHEYMSWYRQDPGLGLRQIYYSMNVEVTDKGDVPEGYKVSRKEKRNFPLILESPSPNQTSLYFCASSWRGNNNEKLFFGSGTQLSVL.

The genes are TRBV11-3 and TRBJ1-1, with D possibly matching TRBD1 (5 bases). In germline, CDR1 is SGHNT, CDR2 YENEEA. This CDR3 has 14 residues. With 5 bases removed from V and 3 bases from J, the gap between germline ends came to 13 bases. For the CDR3, the DNA is TGTGCCAGCAGCCCGCAGGGACTTCACACTGAAGCTTTCTTT. It encodes CASSPQGLHTEAFF.

V is TRBV7-9 and J is TRBJ1-6; D ambiguous. The CDR3 extends over 14 amino acids. Germline loops: CDR1 SEHNR, CDR2 FQNEAQ (reference sequence). With 2 bases removed from V and 10 bases from J, the gap between germline ends came to 12 bases. The CDR3 bases are TGTGCCAGCAGCTTAATAGCCCTCAAATCACCCCTCCACTTT. Its protein is CASSLIALKSPLHF.

V gene TRBV6-6 combines with J gene TRBJ1-5; tentatively, D is TRBD1 (5 bases). Between the trimmed V and J ends, which lost 10 bases and 1 base, there was a span of 14 bases. This CDR3 contains 14 residues. Germline V gene sequence: CDR1 MNHNY, CDR2 SVGAGI (reference sequence). The CDR3 is CATEGTLSNQPQHF. CDR3 DNA: TGTGCCACCGAAGGGACTTTAAGCAATCAGCCCCAGCATTTT.

The chain employs TRBV7-2 and TRBJ2-1; 7 positions agree with TRBD2. CDR1 SGHTA and CDR2 FQGNSA come from the germline V gene. V gave up 2 bases and J gave up 0 bases; unmatched junction bases: 7. This CDR3 spans 17 amino acids. The CDR3 spells CASSLRASGYSYNEQFF. The CDR3 region has the DNA TGTGCCAGCAGCTTAAGGGCTAGCGGATACTCCTACAATGAGCAGTTCTTC.

In this sample, this clone turned up once. This rearrangement joins TRBV7-2 to TRBJ1-1, with TRBD1 as a possible D gene (5 bases). The CDR3 contains 13 residues. The ends were cut back, 6 bases at V and 0 bases at J, with 8 bases in the middle. CDR1 and CDR2 (germline): SGHTA, FQGNSA. DNA for the CDR3: TGTGCCAGCAGGGACAATCTGAACACTGAAGCTTTCTTT. Translating it yields CASRDNLNTEAFF.

The CDR3 sequence: CASSRGTGGEKLFF. The CDR3 DNA follows: TGTGCCAGTAGTAGGGGGACAGGGGGTGAAAAACTGTTTTTT. The genes are TRBV19 and TRBJ1-4, with 11 bases fitting TRBD1. The germline CDR1 and CDR2 sequences are LNHDA and SQIVND (reference sequence). The CDR3 consists of 14 residues. V lost 4 bases to trimming and J lost 7 bases; unmatched junction nucleotides: 2.

The chain is built from TRBV29-1 and TRBJ2-2; maybe TRBD2 (6 bases). With 2 bases removed from V and 7 bases from J, the gap between germline ends came to 23 bases. The CDR3 loop spans 17 amino acids. The V gene's germline CDR1 is SQVTM and CDR2 ANQGSEA. The DNA of the CDR3 is TGCAGCGTTGAATTCCCCTTTGGAGGGAGCTATAGCGGGGAGCTGTTTTTT. Translating gives CSVEFPFGGSYSGELFF.

The V call is TRBV28, the J call TRBJ1-5; tentative D call: TRBD1 (6 bases). The germline gives CDR1 MDHEN, CDR2 SYDVKM. The CDR3 covers 15 residues. V lost 2 bases, J lost 6 bases, and 14 bases lay in between. This chain's CDR3 is CASSLGGAHGQPQHF. The CDR3 DNA is TGTGCCAGCAGTTTAGGGGGGGCTCATGGTCAGCCCCAGCATTTT.

This clone was observed a handful of times. This chain links TRBV7-8 with TRBJ2-2; 9 bases are shared with TRBD2. This CDR3 is 16 amino acids long. From germline, CDR1 is SGHVS and CDR2 FQNEAQ. V gave up 5 bases and J gave up 0 bases; unmatched junction bases: 4. The CDR3 nucleotides are TGTGCCAGCAGCCCTCGGACTAGCGCGAACACCGGGGAGCTGTTTTTT. This sequence encodes CASSPRTSANTGELFF.

This clone showed up just a few times. The chain couples TRBV9 to TRBJ1-1, with TRBD1 matching over 7 bases. Looked up from germline, CDR1 is SGDLS and CDR2 is YYNGEE. J was trimmed by 0 bases and V by 2 bases; bases with no gene match: 7. CDR3 length: 16 residues. The CDR3 loop is CASSVRGQGVNTEAFF. CDR3 DNA sequence: TGTGCCAGCAGCGTTCGGGGCCAGGGGGTGAACACTGAAGCTTTCTTT. The entire variable domain, with the rest obtained from reference TRBV9 and TRBJ1-1, is as follows: DSGVTQTPKHLITATGQRVTLRCSPRSGDLSVYWYQQSLDQGLQFLIQYYNGEERAKGNILERFSAQQFPDLHSELNLSSLELGDSALYFCASSVRGQGVNTEAFFGQGTRLTVV.

The chain uses TRBV20-1 and TRBJ2-1; D is possibly TRBD2 (5 bases). V lost 3 bases and J 10 bases, leaving 10 bases between the germline ends. The germline V gene has CDR1 DFQATT and CDR2 SNEGSKA (reference sequence). This CDR3 spans 11 amino acids. The CDR3 region is CSARAGWEQFF. The DNA for the CDR3 is TGCAGTGCTAGGGCGGGCTGGGAGCAGTTCTTC.

The J gene is TRBJ1-5, the V gene TRBV29-1, with 8 bases fitting TRBD1. The CDR3 runs 16 residues. The germline gives CDR1 SQVTM, CDR2 ANQGSEA. V trimming: 6 bases; J trimming: 6 bases; junction bases outside the gene matches: 16. The chain's CDR3 is CSVLQGVPSGGQPQHF. CDR3 sequence (DNA): TGCAGCGTCCTACAGGGGGTTCCATCAGGAGGTCAGCCCCAGCATTTT.

CDR3 sequence reads: CATSGSRDRDFHEQFF. For the CDR3, the DNA is TGTGCCACCAGTGGTTCTCGGGACAGGGATTTTCATGAGCAGTTCTTC. This rearrangement joins TRBV24-1 to TRBJ2-1; 9 nucleotides agree with TRBD1. This CDR3 is 16 amino acids long. After removal of 5 bases from V and 8 bases from J, the junction contained 12 bases not matched to a gene. Germline V gene data show CDR1 as KGHDR and CDR2 as SFDVKD.

The gene calls are TRBV11-3 and TRBJ1-1; a weak D match, TRBD1 (6 bases). Trimming took off 0 bases at V and 1 base at J, with 9 bases between the two ends. Germline V gene lookup returns CDR1 SGHNT and CDR2 YENEEA. This CDR3 has 15 amino acids. The CDR3 region is CASSLDGGQNTEAFF. CDR3 sequence (DNA): TGTGCCAGCAGCTTAGATGGGGGACAGAACACTGAAGCTTTCTTT.

The chain joins TRBV7-2 to TRBJ2-5, with D possibly being TRBD1 (7 bases). CDR1 SGHTA and CDR2 FQGNSA come from the germline V gene. The CDR3 contains 14 residues. V was trimmed by 3 bases and J by 5 bases, leaving 13 bases between them. CDR3 loop: CASSLGRGRETQYF. CDR3 in DNA: TGTGCCAGCAGCTTGGGCAGGGGGAGGGAGACCCAGTACTTC.

The rearrangement joins TRBV5-1 to TRBJ2-7, with TRBD2 identical over 8 bases. Germline lookup yields CDR1 SGHRS and CDR2 YFSETQ. This CDR3 has 15 amino acids. Losses at the gene ends were 4 bases for V and 1 base for J; bases not matched to a gene: 7. In nucleotides, the CDR3 is TGCGCCAGCAGCCTGCTAGCGGGCCAATCCTACGAGCAGTACTTC. Amino acid sequence: CASSLLAGQSYEQYF.

This chain uses TRBV5-1 with TRBJ2-3; 7 positions agree with TRBD2. Germline trimming cut 4 bases from V and 3 bases from J; bases unmatched to any gene: 2. The CDR3 sequence is 13 residues long. Germline values: CDR1 SGHRS, CDR2 YFSETQ. The CDR3 coding sequence is TGCGCCAGCAGCGGACTAGGTACAGATACGCAGTATTTT. Encoded protein: CASSGLGTDTQYF.

This chain uses TRBV7-8 with TRBJ1-4; no clear D. CDR1 and CDR2 (germline): SGHVS, FQNEAQ. There are 14 residues in the CDR3. V dropped 8 bases and J dropped 3 bases, with 13 bases sitting between them. The CDR3 sequence is CASRYSSANEKLFF. DNA of the CDR3: TGTGCCAGCCGATACTCTTCGGCTAATGAAAAACTGTTTTTT.

The chain uses TRBV15 and TRBJ1-2; 12 bases map to TRBD1. CDR3 length: 16 amino acids. V shed 0 bases, J shed 7 bases, and the junction held 6 bases outside the gene matches. CDR1 and CDR2 (germline): LNHNV, YYDKDF (reference sequence). CDR3: CATSRDPGQGALGYTF. In DNA, the CDR3 is TGTGCCACCAGCAGAGATCCGGGACAGGGGGCTCTTGGCTACACCTTC.

This chain uses TRBV2 with TRBJ2-3, with TRBD2 identical over 16 bases. Trimming at V came to 0 bases and at J to 0 bases, leaving 6 bases not matched to a gene. The V gene's germline CDR1 is SNHLY and CDR2 FYNNEI. The CDR3 has 20 residues. The chain's CDR3 is CASSEAWGLAGGKSTDTQYF. The CDR3, as DNA: TGTGCCAGCAGTGAAGCGTGGGGACTAGCGGGGGGGAAAAGCACAGATACGCAGTATTTT. Full variable domain (rest looked up from reference TRBV2 and TRBJ2-3): EPEVTQTPSHQVTQMGQEVILRCVPISNHLYFYWYRQILGQKVEFLVSFYNNEISEKSEIFDDQFSVERPDGSNFTLKIRSTKLEDSAMYFCASSEAWGLAGGKSTDTQYFGPGTRLTVL.

The chain joins TRBV11-3 to TRBJ2-3; 8 bases agree with TRBD1. This CDR3 has 16 residues. In germline, CDR1 is SGHNT, CDR2 YENEEA. Losses at the gene ends were 4 bases for V and 2 bases for J; bases not matched to a gene: 8. The DNA of the CDR3 is TGTGCCAGCAGCTCTCGTAAGGGACAGGTCACAGATACGCAGTATTTT. Translation: CASSSRKGQVTDTQYF.

The rearrangement uses TRBV3-1 (or the pseudogene TRBV3-2) and TRBJ1-4; D is unresolved. V was clipped by 0 bases and J by 7 bases, with 6 bases between them. The CDR3 runs 13 residues. CDR1 and CDR2 from the germline V gene are LGHDT and YNNKEL (reference sequence). The CDR3: CASSQDPSEKLFF. CDR3 DNA: TGTGCCAGCAGCCAAGATCCGAGTGAAAAACTGTTTTTT.

This clone has more than one count but fewer than ten. The gene calls are TRBV9 and TRBJ2-3; possibly TRBD2 for D (6 bases). Trimming pared 2 bases from V and 2 bases from J, leaving 18 bases between. Germline CDR1 reads SGDLS; CDR2 reads YYNGEE. The CDR3 totals 17 residues. The CDR3, as DNA: TGTGCCAGCAGCGTCAACGGAGGGCCCCTACACACAGATACGCAGTATTTT. Residues: CASSVNGGPLHTDTQYF.

The chain uses TRBV4-3 and TRBJ2-1, with TRBD2 identical over 10 bases. From germline, CDR1 is LGHNA and CDR2 YSLEER. Germline trimming cut 0 bases from V and 0 bases from J; bases unmatched to any gene: 11. CDR3 size: 20 residues. CDR3 loop: CASSQDVSGGLFRSYNEQFF. CDR3 DNA: TGCGCCAGCAGCCAAGATGTTAGCGGGGGGCTTTTCCGCTCCTACAATGAGCAGTTCTTC.

V gene TRBV27 combines with J gene TRBJ2-7; TRBD2 matches 7 bases. The CDR3 contains 15 residues. The V gene end was trimmed by 5 bases and the J gene end by 5 bases; junction bases not matched to a gene: 12. CDR1 MNHEY and CDR2 SMNVEV come from the germline V gene (reference sequence). The CDR3 DNA sequence: TGTGCCAGCAGTCCTATTGTGGGAGGGGCCCACGAGCAGTACTTC. It yields the protein CASSPIVGGAHEQYF.